Listed here are 7 T cell receptor beta chains from one sample, sequenced in a study of cytomegalovirus exposure and HLA in healthy donors. It was with 60 Vbeta and 13 Jbeta primers that the PCR ran. Using immunoSEQ multiplex PCR, the repertoire was profiled, and TCRdb retains in-frame clones only, with some absent. Of under 200,000 clones listed, about four fifths are singletons. The sample consisted of PBMCs. The source of these receptors is a young woman in good health and CMV-seropositive.

This clone came up once. V usage is TRBV28 and J usage is TRBJ2-3; perhaps TRBD1 as D (6 bases). Germline V gene lookup returns CDR1 MDHEN and CDR2 SYDVKM. This CDR3 is built from 15 residues. V lost 6 bases, J lost 5 bases, and 18 bases lay in between. The DNA of the CDR3 is TGTGCCAGCAGGCGCGAGGGGGTTGGTGGAGATACGCAGTATTTT. Its protein is CASRREGVGGDTQYF. Together with reference TRBV28 and TRBJ2-3, the CDR3 gives the full variable domain: DVKVTQSSRYLVKRTGEKVFLECVQDMDHENMFWYRQDPGLGLRLIYFSYDVKMKEKGDIPEGYSVSREKKERFSLILESASTNQTSMYLCASRREGVGGDTQYFGPGTRLTVL.

This chain connects TRBV5-8 to TRBJ2-7, with TRBD1 matching 10 bases. CDR1 SGHTS and CDR2 YDEGEE come from the germline V gene. J was trimmed by 3 bases and V by 0 bases; bases with no gene match: 6. This CDR3 contains 16 residues. As DNA, the CDR3 is TGTGCCAGCAGCTTGGGAACCGGGACAGGGGACTACGAGCAGTACTTC. Amino acids: CASSLGTGTGDYEQYF.

The sample holds a few counts of this clone. The V gene is TRBV7-9, the J gene TRBJ2-7; 10 bases line up with TRBD1. CDR1 and CDR2 from the germline V gene are SEHNR and FQNEAQ (reference sequence). CDR3 length: 13 amino acids. Trimming removed 4 bases from V and 6 bases from J; junction bases left unmatched: 3. The CDR3 DNA is TGTGCCAGCAGCTCCGGGACAGGGGCCGAGCAGTACTTC. This sequence encodes CASSSGTGAEQYF. Supplemented by reference TRBV7-9 and TRBJ2-7, the full variable domain reads DTGVSQNPRHKITKRGQNVTFRCDPISEHNRLYWYRQTLGQGPEFLTYFQNEAQLEKSRLLSDRFSAERPKGSFSTLEIQRTEQGDSAMYLCASSSGTGAEQYFGPGTRLTVT.

The rearrangement uses TRBV9 and TRBJ1-3; a possible D gene is TRBD1 (5 bases). Germline lookup yields CDR1 SGDLS and CDR2 YYNGEE. V was clipped by 0 bases and J by 3 bases, with 10 bases between them. This CDR3 has 15 residues. CDR3: CASSVGGRVGNTIYF. CDR3 DNA sequence: TGTGCCAGCAGCGTAGGGGGCAGGGTTGGAAACACCATATATTTT.

Regarding this clone: The same CDR3 arises from other DNA sequences in this sample as well. Here the CDR3 DNA reads TGTGCCAGCTCACCGCCCAGCTCCTACGAGCAGTACTTC. It translates to CASSPPSSYEQYF. The chain recombines TRBV18 with TRBJ2-7, with D hard to call. CDR3 length equals 13 residues. V was clipped by 3 bases and J by 0 bases, with 6 bases between them. CDR1 KGHSH and CDR2 LQKENI come from the germline V gene.

This clone was counted only a few times. The chain links TRBV6-5 to TRBJ2-7, with 10 nucleotides matching TRBD1. V shed 7 bases and J 6 bases; nucleotides not matched to a gene: 6. The CDR3 runs 13 residues. Germline-derived CDR1 and CDR2 are MNHEY and SVGAGI. Here the CDR3 DNA reads TGTGCCAGCATACAGGGACAGGGGCGCGAGCAGTACTTC. The encoded protein is CASIQGQGREQYF.

The chain is built from TRBV11-3 and TRBJ2-3, with 7 nucleotides matching TRBD1. Losses at the gene ends were 5 bases for V and 4 bases for J; bases not matched to a gene: 3. The CDR3 extends over 13 amino acids. Germline lookup yields CDR1 SGHNT and CDR2 YENEEA. CDR3 in DNA: TGTGCCAGCAGCAGGGGGCCCGCAGATACGCAGTATTTT. This sequence encodes CASSRGPADTQYF.